This T cell receptor beta chain came from a study of T cells in Graves' hyperthyroidism and ophthalmopathy (dated by TCRdb to the late 2010s). Turning to the overall study: Peripheral blood was collected at initial diagnosis, before any treatment. Once sampling was done, hyperthyroidism patients were given methimazole at a starting dose of 30 mg daily, whereas ophthalmopathy patients were given high-dose intravenous methylprednisolone. In addition, the study compared T-cell repertoires in thyroid tissue and in blood from roughly six Graves' hyperthyroidism patients. To identify distinguishing TCR V-J signatures, a discovery cohort of 100 or so patients was used, comprising under 45 with Graves' ophthalmopathy and 57 with stable Graves' hyperthyroidism. An independent validation cohort of around 19 hyperthyroidism patients and 17 patients who later progressed to ophthalmopathy tested prospective prediction of ophthalmopathy. The roughly 100 discovery patients were randomly divided into training and test sets at a 7:3 ratio. The paper reports TCR Vbeta CDR3 sequencing of over 130 peripheral blood samples: approximately 41 ophthalmopathy, roughly 80 hyperthyroidism and around 17 progressor patients.

The paper's findings and limits, for the study overall: A model built on a 13 V-J signature distinguished ophthalmopathy from stable hyperthyroidism, reaching about 88% sensitivity and about 81% specificity in cross-validation and 80%/75% in testing. Most expanded thyroid clonotypes (frequency above 0.001) were also detected in blood, a finding suggesting that blood repertoires may reflect thyroid immune responses. No statistical method was used to set the sample size in advance, and investigators knew the group allocation. During validation, the model predicted progression to ophthalmopathy a median of about 6.3 months ahead of onset, with roughly 65% sensitivity and 72% to 80% specificity.

TCR beta CDR3 regions were amplified from RNA transcripts. The TCR CDR3 was subjected to a first round of RT-PCR using the HTBI primer set and the Qiagen OneStep RT-PCR kit. Libraries were constructed in a second round of multiplex PCR, after which size selection and purification were carried out. The libraries were sequenced on an Illumina HiSeq2000 using paired-end 100 bp reads. The original methods were these. SOAPnuke was used to process the raw data, removing reads that contained adapters or uncalled bases, had a mean Phred below 15, or lacked an exact match to the constant primer or identifier. COPE v1.2.5 was used to merge the high-quality paired reads, and each unique nucleotide sequence was defined as a clonotype. Clonotypes were aligned to IMGT TRBV, TRBD and TRBJ reference segments using MiTCR v1.1. Only V-J combinations with frequency above 0.0001, covering roughly 99% of repertoires, were analysed. The TCS score was defined as the ratio of F50 (clonal expansion) to E x V (chaos), calculated using BLOSUM62-based TCRdist between CDR3 peptides within each V-J. Welch's t-statistics and random forest reduced 500 to 550 V-J features to 13, which were used in a naive Bayes classifier (R e1071). TCRdb cleaned the public reads at Q25 with fastp, built clones with MiXCR and kept in-frame beta chains. Every CDR3 protein is listed once, alongside the most common genes and DNA of its rows. TCRdb, not the original authors, processed these V and J calls. Recorded for this sample are hundreds of thousands of distinct CDR3 sequences; 15% to 20% of them occurred a single time. The ten largest clones add up to 15% to 20% of the sample.

Ten or more counts support this clonotype. The target of this receptor is not known. No much larger clone exists at a distance of one base, and base qualities are not known. The CDR3 spans 14 residues, from the cysteine through the phenylalanine. CDR3 DNA is the only sequence kept; it has 42 bases, read in frame from the first base. The V and J ends are trimmed by 7 bases and 7 bases, leaving 20 bases between them. In the germline V gene (reference sequence), CDR1 corresponds to LGHDT and CDR2 to YNNKEL. The hyperthyroidism patients were between 18 and 65 years old and newly diagnosed, with a disease duration of less than 2 months. Any patient with an uncontrolled infection, another autoimmune disease, pregnancy or lactation was excluded. Diagnoses were based on clinical symptoms, serum thyroxine and TRAb, thyroid ultrasound and orbital computed tomography. For progressor patients, blood was drawn at the first diagnosis of hyperthyroidism, before any ophthalmopathy symptoms had appeared. Ficoll-Paque density gradient centrifugation was used to isolate PBMCs from under 11 ml of fresh peripheral blood. Progressor patients were initially diagnosed with Graves' hyperthyroidism and developed ophthalmopathy during follow-up. Total RNA was extracted with Trizol reagent, and quality was checked on an Agilent 2100 Bioanalyzer.

The rearranged segments are TRBV3-1 and TRBJ2-7; the D gene is perhaps TRBD1 or TRBD2, each of them matching over 6 bases. Material for sequencing was blood. This receptor was obtained from a woman between 45 and 65 years old with Graves' hyperthyroidism that later progressed to Graves' ophthalmopathy. The CDR3 protein: CASTRGQGNAEQYF. Read as DNA, the sequence is TGTGCCAGCACCCGGGGGCAGGGAAATGCGGAGCAGTACTTC.